This entry concerns a single TCR beta chain. Its recognized antigen is unknown. No much larger clone is present one base from it, and per-base qualities are unavailable. This entry belongs to a study of OX40 agonist ivuxolimab in advanced cancers. A note on the overall study: Ivuxolimab, which targeted the costimulatory receptor OX40 (CD134), was an agonistic, fully human IgG2 monoclonal antibody. Three dose-escalation patients achieved partial responses, one with hepatocellular carcinoma and two with cutaneous melanoma. In the dose-escalation cohort, 75% to 85% of patients were male, and the mean age was 60 years with a range of about 20 to 80. Peripheral TCRbeta sequencing aimed to test whether ivuxolimab altered TCR sequence diversity and caused clonal T-cell expansion. Intravenous ivuxolimab was administered to patients every 2 weeks at six dose levels: 0.01, 0.1, 0.3, 1.5, 3 and 10 mg/kg. The paper describes the monotherapy dose-escalation part (N ≈ 52 patients) of the phase I trial of ivuxolimab. Prior anti-PD-1, anti-PD-L1 or anti-CTLA-4 therapy was permitted, and checkpoint inhibitors had been received by about two fifths of dose-escalation patients. Of the approximately 53 patients in dose escalation, about 20 had hepatocellular carcinoma, some 15 had melanoma, 9 had renal cell carcinoma and 9 had head and neck cancer. General findings and caveats noted by the study authors: After ivuxolimab, CD8+ T cells had more expanded clones than CD4+ T cells on average. At doses of 0.1 to 3.0 mg/kg, clonal expansion of both CD4+ and CD8+ blood T cells was observed from baseline to week 6. Low levels of normalized T-cell clonal expansion were also seen in some patients who did not respond. The antigen specificity of the peripheral T cells that underwent clonal expansion was not determined. In the 0.1-3.0 mg/kg groups, partial responders were among the patients with the lowest normalized peripheral clonal expansion, particularly in CD8+ T cells.

The germline V gene (reference sequence) specifies MNHEY as CDR1 and SMNVEV as CDR2. The V and J ends are trimmed by 3 bases and 13 bases, leaving 19 bases between them. The CDR3 contains 15 residues, cysteine and phenylalanine counted. This entry keeps only the CDR3 DNA: 45 bases, framed from base 1. The trial excluded patients who had a history of autoimmune disease or who were on systemic immunosuppression. Peripheral blood for TCR sequencing was collected from all dose cohorts at baseline, on cycle 4 day 1, and on cycle 7 day 1. Samples came from an open-label, multicenter, first-in-human phase I dose-escalation trial of ivuxolimab. Adults with locally advanced or metastatic melanoma, renal cell, hepatocellular, or head and neck squamous cell carcinoma were enrolled in the trial. Before TCR sequencing, CD4+ T cells and CD8+ T cells were sorted from peripheral blood as separate populations. Genomic DNA was isolated from the sorted cells so that the TCRbeta CDR3 region could be sequenced. The immunoSEQ Assay was used for sequencing of TCRbeta CDR3 regions. The clones in this table, taken by TCRdb from immuneACCESS, are in-frame only. Not every clone is retained; where verified, under half of the shortfall comes from an unresolved V gene, and the cause of the rest is unknown. In all, the sample holds around 27,000 clones, and over 75% of those were seen once. Together, the top ten hold about 24% of the sample.

The V and J genes are TRBV27 and TRBJ1-6; a tentative D call is TRBD1 (6 bases match). This receptor was obtained from an adult with an advanced solid tumor such as melanoma, head and neck, liver or kidney cancer. This sample comprised CD4+ or CD8+ T cells sorted from blood, obtained in a trial of the OX40 agonist ivuxolimab. The CDR3 has the sequence CASSFIGQSSSPLHF. The DNA sequence is TGTGCCAGCAGTTTTATAGGACAGTCCTCTTCGCCCCTCCACTTT.